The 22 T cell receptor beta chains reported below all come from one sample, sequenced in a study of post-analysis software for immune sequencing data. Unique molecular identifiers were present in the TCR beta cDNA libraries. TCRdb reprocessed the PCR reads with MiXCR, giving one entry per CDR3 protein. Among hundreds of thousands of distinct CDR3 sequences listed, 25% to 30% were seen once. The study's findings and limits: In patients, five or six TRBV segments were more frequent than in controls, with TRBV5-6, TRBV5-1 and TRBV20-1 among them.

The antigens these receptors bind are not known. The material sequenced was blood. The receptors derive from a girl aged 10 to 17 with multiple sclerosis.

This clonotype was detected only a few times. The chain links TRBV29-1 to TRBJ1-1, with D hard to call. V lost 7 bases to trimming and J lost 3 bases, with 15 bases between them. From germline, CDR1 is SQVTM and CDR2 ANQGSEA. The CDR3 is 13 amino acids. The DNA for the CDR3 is TGCAGCGCCCGCGTAGGTAGAGACACTGAAGCTTTCTTT. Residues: CSARVGRDTEAFF.

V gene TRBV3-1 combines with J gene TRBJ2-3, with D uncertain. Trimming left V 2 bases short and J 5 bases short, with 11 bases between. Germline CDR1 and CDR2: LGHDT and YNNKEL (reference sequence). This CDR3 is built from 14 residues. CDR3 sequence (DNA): TGTGCCAGCAGCCAACAAGGAGTGGGAGATACGCAGTATTTT. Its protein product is CASSQQGVGDTQYF.

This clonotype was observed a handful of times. CDR3 sequence (DNA): TGTGCCAGCAAGAAACGCGGGGGGCCAAACAATGAGCAGTTCTTC. Its protein is CASKKRGGPNNEQFF. This chain connects TRBV6-4 to TRBJ2-1, with TRBD2 matching 8 bases. Germline V CDR1 and CDR2: MRHNA, SNTAGT. V trimming: 7 bases; J trimming: 5 bases; junction bases outside the gene matches: 10. CDR3 length: 15 amino acids.

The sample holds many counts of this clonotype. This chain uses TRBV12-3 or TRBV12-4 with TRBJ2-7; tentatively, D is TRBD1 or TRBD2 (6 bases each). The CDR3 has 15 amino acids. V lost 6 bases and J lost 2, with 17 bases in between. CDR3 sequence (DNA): TGTGCCAGCAGAGCTTTCGGGGGCTCACCCTACGAGCAGTACTTC. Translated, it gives CASRAFGGSPYEQYF.

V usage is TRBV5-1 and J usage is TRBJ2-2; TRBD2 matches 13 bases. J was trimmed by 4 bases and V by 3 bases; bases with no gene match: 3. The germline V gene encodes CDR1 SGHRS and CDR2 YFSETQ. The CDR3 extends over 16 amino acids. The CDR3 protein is CASSSTSGRFTGELFF. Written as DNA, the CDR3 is TGCGCCAGCAGCTCGACTAGCGGGAGGTTCACCGGGGAGCTGTTTTTT.

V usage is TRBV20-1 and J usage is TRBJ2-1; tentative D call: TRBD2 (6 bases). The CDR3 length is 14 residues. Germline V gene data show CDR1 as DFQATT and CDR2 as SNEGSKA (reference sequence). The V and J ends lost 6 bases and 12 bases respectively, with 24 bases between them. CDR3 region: CSAEEAGTVFRQFF. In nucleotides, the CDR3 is TGCAGTGCCGAGGAAGCCGGGACTGTCTTCAGGCAGTTCTTC.

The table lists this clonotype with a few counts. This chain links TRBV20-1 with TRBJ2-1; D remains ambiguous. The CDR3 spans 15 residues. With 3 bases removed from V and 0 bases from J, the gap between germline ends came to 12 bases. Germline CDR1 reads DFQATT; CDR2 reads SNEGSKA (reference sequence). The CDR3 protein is CSASDGRSSYNEQFF. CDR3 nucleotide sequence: TGCAGTGCTAGCGACGGGCGTAGCTCCTACAATGAGCAGTTCTTC.

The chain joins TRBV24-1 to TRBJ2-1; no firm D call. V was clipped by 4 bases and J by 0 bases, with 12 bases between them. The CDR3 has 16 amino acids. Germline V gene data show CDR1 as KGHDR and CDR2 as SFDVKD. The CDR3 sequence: CATSDRSLSSYNEQFF. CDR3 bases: TGTGCCACCAGTGACAGGTCCCTTAGCTCCTACAATGAGCAGTTCTTC.

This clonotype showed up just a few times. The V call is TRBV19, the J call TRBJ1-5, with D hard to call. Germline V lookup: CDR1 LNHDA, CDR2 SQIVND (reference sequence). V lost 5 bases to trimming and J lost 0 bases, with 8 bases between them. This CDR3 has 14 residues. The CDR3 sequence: CASSSTYSNQPQHF. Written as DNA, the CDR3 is TGTGCCAGTAGTTCGACTTATAGCAATCAGCCCCAGCATTTT.

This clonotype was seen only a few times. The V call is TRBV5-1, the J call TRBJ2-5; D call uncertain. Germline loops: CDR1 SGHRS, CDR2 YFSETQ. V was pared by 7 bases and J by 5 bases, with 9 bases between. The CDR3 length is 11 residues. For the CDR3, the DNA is TGCGCCAGCGGGCCGTCGGAGACCCAGTACTTC. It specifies CASGPSETQYF.

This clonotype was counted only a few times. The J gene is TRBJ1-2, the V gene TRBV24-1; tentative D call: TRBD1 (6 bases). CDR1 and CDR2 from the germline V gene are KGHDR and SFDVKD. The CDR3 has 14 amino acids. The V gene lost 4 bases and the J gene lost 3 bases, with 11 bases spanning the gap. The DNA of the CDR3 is TGTGCCACCAGTGACCCGACAGGAGACTATGGCTACACCTTC. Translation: CATSDPTGDYGYTF.

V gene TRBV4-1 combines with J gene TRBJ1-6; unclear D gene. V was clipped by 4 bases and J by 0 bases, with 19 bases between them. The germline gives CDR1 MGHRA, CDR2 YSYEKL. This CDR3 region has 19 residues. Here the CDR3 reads CASSPGGPEASSYNSPLHF. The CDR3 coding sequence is TGCGCCAGCAGCCCCGGAGGGCCCGAGGCGAGCTCCTATAATTCACCCCTCCACTTT.

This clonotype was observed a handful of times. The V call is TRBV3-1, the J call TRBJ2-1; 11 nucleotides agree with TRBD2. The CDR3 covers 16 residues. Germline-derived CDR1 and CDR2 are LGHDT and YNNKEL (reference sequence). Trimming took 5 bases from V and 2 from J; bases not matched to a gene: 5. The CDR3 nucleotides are TGTGCCAGCAGCAGTCTTAGCGGGGGGGCCTACAATGAGCAGTTCTTC. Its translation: CASSSLSGGAYNEQFF.

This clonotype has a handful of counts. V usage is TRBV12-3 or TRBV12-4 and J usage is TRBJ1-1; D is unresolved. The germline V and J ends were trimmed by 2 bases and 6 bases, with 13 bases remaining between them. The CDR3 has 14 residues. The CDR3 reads CASSLSWGTAEAFF. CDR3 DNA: TGTGCCAGCAGTTTAAGTTGGGGAACGGCTGAAGCTTTCTTT.

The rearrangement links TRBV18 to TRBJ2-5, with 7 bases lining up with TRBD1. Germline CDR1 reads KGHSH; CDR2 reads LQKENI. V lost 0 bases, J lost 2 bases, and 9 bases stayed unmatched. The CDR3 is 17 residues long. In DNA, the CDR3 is TGTGCCAGCTCACCACCTAGGACAGGACAACGTCAAGAGACCCAGTACTTC. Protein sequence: CASSPPRTGQRQETQYF.

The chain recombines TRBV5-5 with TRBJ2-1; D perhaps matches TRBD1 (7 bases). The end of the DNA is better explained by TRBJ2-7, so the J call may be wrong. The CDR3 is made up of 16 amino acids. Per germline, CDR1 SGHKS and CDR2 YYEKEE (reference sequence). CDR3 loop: CASSPPLEGAPYEQYF. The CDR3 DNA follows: TGTGCCAGCAGCCCCCCATTGGAGGGGGCCCCCTACGAGCAGTACTTC.

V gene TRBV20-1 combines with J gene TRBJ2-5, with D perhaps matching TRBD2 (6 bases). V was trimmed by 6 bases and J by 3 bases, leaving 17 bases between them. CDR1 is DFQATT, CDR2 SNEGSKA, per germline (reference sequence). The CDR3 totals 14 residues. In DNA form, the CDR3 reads TGCAGTGCCCCTACGGCGGAGGGAAAAGAGACCCAGTACTTC. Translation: CSAPTAEGKETQYF.

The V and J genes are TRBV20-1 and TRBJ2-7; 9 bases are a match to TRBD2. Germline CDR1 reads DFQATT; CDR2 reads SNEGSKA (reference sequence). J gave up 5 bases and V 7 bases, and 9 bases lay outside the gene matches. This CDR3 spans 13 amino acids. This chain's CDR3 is CSERGLAGNEQYF. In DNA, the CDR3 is TGCAGTGAAAGAGGCCTAGCGGGAAACGAGCAGTACTTC.

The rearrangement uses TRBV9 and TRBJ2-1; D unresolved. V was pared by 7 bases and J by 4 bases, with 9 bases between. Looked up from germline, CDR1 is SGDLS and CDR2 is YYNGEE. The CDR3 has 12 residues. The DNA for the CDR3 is TGTGCCAGCGGTCTCGAGTACAATGAGCAGTTCTTC. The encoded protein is CASGLEYNEQFF.

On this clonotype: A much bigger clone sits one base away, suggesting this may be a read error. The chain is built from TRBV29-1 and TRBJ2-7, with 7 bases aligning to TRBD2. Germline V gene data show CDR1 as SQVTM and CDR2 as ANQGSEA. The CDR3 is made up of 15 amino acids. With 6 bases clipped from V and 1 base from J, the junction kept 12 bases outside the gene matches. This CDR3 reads CSVRAGGGNSYEQYF. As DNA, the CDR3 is TGCAGCGTGCGGGCTGGGGGAGGGAATTCCTACGAGCAGTACTTC.

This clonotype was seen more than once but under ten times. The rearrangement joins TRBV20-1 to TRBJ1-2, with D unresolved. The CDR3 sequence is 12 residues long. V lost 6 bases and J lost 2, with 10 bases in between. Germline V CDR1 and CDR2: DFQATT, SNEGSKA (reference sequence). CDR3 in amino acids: CSAGLANYGYTF. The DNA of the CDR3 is TGCAGTGCCGGACTGGCCAACTATGGCTACACCTTC.

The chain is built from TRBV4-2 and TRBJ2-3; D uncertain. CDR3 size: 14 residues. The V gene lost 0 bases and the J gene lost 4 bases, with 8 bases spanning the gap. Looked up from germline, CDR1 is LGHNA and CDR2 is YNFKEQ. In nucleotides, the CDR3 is TGTGCCAGCAGCCAAGATGGCACCGCAGATACGCAGTATTTT. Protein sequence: CASSQDGTADTQYF.